The 23 T cell receptor beta chains below were found in one sample sequenced in a study of cytomegalovirus exposure and HLA in healthy donors. This PCR relied on a set of 60 Vbeta primers and 13 Jbeta primers. TCRdb's table, derived via immunoSEQ multiplex PCR, lists solely in-frame clones and lacks some. This table has 95,000 to 100,000 clones, approximately 77% appearing once. The sample was PBMCs. The receptor set was obtained from a female donor in good health and CMV-seronegative.

A single count supports this clone. The genes are TRBV7-6 and TRBJ1-5, with D possibly matching TRBD1 (5 bases). CDR1 SGHVS and CDR2 FNYEAQ come from the germline V gene. This CDR3 contains 13 residues. V shed 8 bases and J shed 2 bases, with 10 bases lying between them. In nucleotides, the CDR3 is TGTGCCAGCGCAAGGGGTGGCAATCAGCCCCAGCATTTT. Translating gives CASARGGNQPQHF.

As DNA, the CDR3 is TGTGCCAGCAGCCAACTCCCGGGGGGGCAATACGAGCAGTACTTC. Its protein product is CASSQLPGGQYEQYF. J is TRBJ2-7 and V is TRBV5-4, with TRBD2 matching over 8 bases. The CDR3 is 15 amino acids. Germline trimming cut 4 bases from V and 4 bases from J; bases unmatched to any gene: 10. Germline values: CDR1 SGHNT, CDR2 YYREEE (reference sequence).

This CDR3 is CASAASRGRNQPQHF. For the CDR3, the DNA is TGCGCCTCAGCAGCCTCGCGGGGTCGCAATCAGCCCCAGCATTTT. The V gene is TRBV4-1, the J gene TRBJ1-5; D remains unclear. Between the trimmed V and J ends, which lost 11 bases and 2 bases, there was a span of 19 bases. CDR3 length: 15 amino acids. Germline V CDR1 and CDR2: MGHRA, YSYEKL.

This chain links TRBV7-9 with TRBJ2-1; 7 positions match TRBD2. Germline V gene lookup returns CDR1 SEHNR and CDR2 FQNEAQ (reference sequence). This CDR3 has 16 amino acids. Trimming took 5 bases from V and 4 from J; bases not matched to a gene: 11. CDR3 sequence reads: CASSTILAAPYNEQFF. The CDR3 region has the DNA TGTGCCAGCAGCACCATTCTAGCGGCCCCTTACAATGAGCAGTTCTTC.

This clone showed up just once. One end of the junction does not line up with germline, which may come from a read error. The CDR3 loop reads CASSRGLADTDMQYF. The CDR3 bases are TGTGCCAGCAGCAGGGGACTAGCCGACACAGATATGCAGTATTTT. J is TRBJ2-3 and V is TRBV11-2; TRBD2 matches 9 bases. The germline CDR1 and CDR2 sequences are SGHAT and FQNNGV. The CDR3 runs to 15 residues.

This sequence joins TRBV7-9 and TRBJ2-2; TRBD1 agrees at 10 bases. This CDR3 is built from 16 residues. With V trimmed by 6 bases and J by 7 bases, 11 bases remained unmatched. Germline CDR1 reads SEHNR; CDR2 reads FQNEAQ (reference sequence). The CDR3 DNA reads TGTGCCAGCAGTACCCTGACAGGGGGCCGCGGCGGGGAGCTGTTTTTT. It translates to CASSTLTGGRGGELFF.

V and J are TRBV7-9 and TRBJ1-1; 8 nucleotides line up with TRBD1. The CDR3 is 14 residues long. In germline, CDR1 is SEHNR, CDR2 FQNEAQ (reference sequence). The J segment lost 4 bases and the V segment lost 5 bases, leaving 6 bases of the junction unmatched. The DNA of the CDR3 is TGTGCCAGCAGCCGCCTGGACAGGGTCACTGAAGCTTTCTTT. Its protein is CASSRLDRVTEAFF.

This chain uses TRBV5-4 with TRBJ2-5; possibly TRBD2 for D (6 bases). The ends were cut back, 4 bases at V and 4 bases at J, with 11 bases in the middle. This CDR3 is built from 13 residues. The germline V gene has CDR1 SGHNT and CDR2 YYREEE (reference sequence). CDR3 residues: CASSPDYLETQYF. The DNA for the CDR3 is TGTGCCAGCAGCCCGGACTATCTAGAGACCCAGTACTTC.

The chain couples TRBV6-5 to TRBJ1-2, with TRBD1 matching over 8 bases. Germline V gene data show CDR1 as MNHEY and CDR2 as SVGAGI. This CDR3 has 14 amino acids. The ends lost 6 bases at V and 2 bases at J; junction bases unmatched: 5. The CDR3 DNA follows: TGTGCCAGCAGCCTACGGACAGGGAACTATGGCTACACCTTC. It is translated as CASSLRTGNYGYTF.

This chain joins TRBV6-1 and TRBJ2-1; 13 bases fit TRBD2. Germline CDR1 and CDR2: MNHNS and SASEGT. The CDR3 contains 15 residues. V shed 3 bases, J shed 10 bases, and the junction held 6 bases outside the gene matches. DNA of the CDR3: TGTGCCAGCAGTGATGGACTAGCGGGGGCCAGCGAGCAGTTCTTC. Its protein is CASSDGLAGASEQFF.

The V and J genes are TRBV19 and TRBJ1-5; possible D gene TRBD1, 6 bases. Germline values: CDR1 LNHDA, CDR2 SQIVND (reference sequence). The V end lost 1 base, the J end lost 7 bases, and 20 bases lay between the germline ends. The CDR3 is made up of 17 amino acids. The CDR3, as DNA: TGTGCCAGTAGTATAGGACCGGGACAAGCAAGAAGGCAGCCCCAGCATTTT. Translated: CASSIGPGQARRQPQHF.

Only a few counts were recorded for this clone. The rearrangement links TRBV7-2 to TRBJ2-3; 7 positions match TRBD2. V was pared by 5 bases and J by 5 bases, with 7 bases of the junction left unmatched. The CDR3 consists of 14 residues. Germline V CDR1 and CDR2: SGHTA, FQGNSA. CDR3: CASSTDQRGDTQYF. The CDR3 nucleotides are TGTGCCAGCAGCACCGACCAGCGGGGAGATACGCAGTATTTT. Full variable domain (remainder filled in from reference TRBV7-2 and TRBJ2-3): GAGVSQSPSNKVTEKGKDVELRCDPISGHTALYWYRQSLGQGLEFLIYFQGNSAPDKSGLPSDRFSAERTGGSVSTLTIQRTQQEDSAVYLCASSTDQRGDTQYFGPGTRLTVL.

The chain recombines TRBV2 with TRBJ2-7; D unclear. Trimming took off 11 bases at V and 1 base at J, with 15 bases between the two ends. Per germline, CDR1 SNHLY and CDR2 FYNNEI. The CDR3 contains 13 residues. In DNA form, the CDR3 reads TGTGCCGGGTGCCGCTCCGGGTCCTACGAGCAGTACTTC. Translation gives CAGCRSGSYEQYF.

The chain uses TRBV5-6 and TRBJ1-2; TRBD1 might be the D (6 bases). This CDR3 spans 14 amino acids. Between the trimmed V and J ends, which lost 3 bases and 4 bases, there was a span of 13 bases. Germline V gene data show CDR1 as SGHDT and CDR2 as YYEEEE. This CDR3 is CASSSPTGPYGYTF. CDR3 nucleotides: TGTGCCAGCAGCTCGCCTACAGGGCCCTATGGCTACACCTTC. Full variable domain (rest looked up from reference TRBV5-6 and TRBJ1-2): DAGVTQSPTHLIKTRGQQVTLRCSPKSGHDTVSWYQQALGQGPQFIFQYYEEEERQRGNFPDRFSGHQFPNYSSELNVNALLLGDSALYLCASSSPTGPYGYTFGSGTRLTVV.

The count of this clone is one. V is TRBV6-5 and J is TRBJ2-2; D possibly corresponds to TRBD2 (6 bases). CDR3 size: 15 residues. The germline gives CDR1 MNHEY, CDR2 SVGAGI. V was trimmed by 6 bases and J by 5 bases, leaving 16 bases between them. This CDR3 reads CASSSGTAGTGELFF. The CDR3 region has the DNA TGTGCCAGCAGCTCGGGAACCGCGGGAACCGGGGAGCTGTTTTTT.

The V call is TRBV27, the J call TRBJ2-2; D uncertain. V lost 4 bases and J 0 bases, leaving 6 bases between the germline ends. The CDR3 totals 14 residues. The germline CDR1 and CDR2 sequences are MNHEY and SMNVEV (reference sequence). The CDR3 sequence is CASSSHSNTGELFF. Written as DNA, the CDR3 is TGTGCCAGCAGTTCTCACTCGAACACCGGGGAGCTGTTTTTT.

CDR3 residues: CASIGYTEAFF. The CDR3 DNA sequence: TGTGCCAGCATCGGGTACACTGAAGCTTTCTTT. The rearrangement uses TRBV2 and TRBJ1-1; no clear D. CDR3 length: 11 amino acids. Trimming cost V 7 bases and J 3 bases, with 6 bases left between them. In germline, CDR1 is SNHLY, CDR2 FYNNEI.

This chain links TRBV6-1 with TRBJ1-1; possible D gene TRBD1, 6 bases. CDR3 length: 14 amino acids. Germline CDR1 MNHNS, CDR2 SASEGT. Between the trimmed V and J ends, which lost 3 bases and 1 base, there was a span of 9 bases. The CDR3 loop reads CASSDGQKNTEAFF. The DNA of the CDR3 is TGTGCCAGCAGTGATGGACAGAAGAACACTGAAGCTTTCTTT.

The chain combines TRBV15 with TRBJ2-1; D is uncertain. Germline CDR1 is LNHNV and CDR2 is YYDKDF (reference sequence). The V end was cut by 1 base, the J end by 7 bases, with 11 bases between. The CDR3 runs to 14 residues. The CDR3 sequence is CATSRAGPTNEQFF. The CDR3 region has the DNA TGTGCCACCAGCAGAGCGGGTCCAACTAATGAGCAGTTCTTC.

The rearrangement joins TRBV6-6 to TRBJ1-1; 7 positions agree with TRBD1. J was trimmed by 0 bases and V by 5 bases; bases with no gene match: 6. The CDR3 is 15 residues long. Germline CDR1 MNHNY, CDR2 SVGAGI (reference sequence). The DNA for the CDR3 is TGTGCCAGCAGTACCCGACAGGGTGTGAACACTGAAGCTTTCTTT. It specifies CASSTRQGVNTEAFF.

This chain joins TRBV7-9 and TRBJ2-5, with D possibly TRBD1 on 6 matching bases. Trimming removed 5 bases at V and 1 base at J, with 17 bases between. Per germline, CDR1 SEHNR and CDR2 FQNEAQ (reference sequence). The CDR3 extends over 16 amino acids. CDR3 bases: TGTGCCAGCAGCCCCACCCTAGGACAGCGCCAAGAGACCCAGTACTTC. Amino acids: CASSPTLGQRQETQYF.

The CDR3 sequence: CSVEEGATGAGGYTF. DNA for the CDR3: TGCAGCGTTGAAGAGGGGGCTACAGGGGCTGGAGGCTACACCTTC. The chain is built from TRBV29-1 and TRBJ1-2; 7 bases agree with TRBD1. V lost 0 bases and J lost 8; bases outside the gene matches: 12. The CDR3 is made up of 15 amino acids. In germline, CDR1 is SQVTM, CDR2 ANQGSEA.

In its sample, this clone was seen a few times. The J gene is TRBJ2-7, the V gene TRBV9; TRBD2 is a possible D gene (6 bases). This CDR3 is built from 15 residues. Germline CDR1 SGDLS, CDR2 YYNGEE. V dropped 0 bases and J dropped 2 bases, with 12 bases sitting between them. The CDR3 bases are TGTGCCAGCAGCGTAGGGGCTAGCGTCACCTACGAGCAGTACTTC. This translates into CASSVGASVTYEQYF. Variable domain in full (rest from reference TRBV9 and TRBJ2-7): DSGVTQTPKHLITATGQRVTLRCSPRSGDLSVYWYQQSLDQGLQFLIQYYNGEERAKGNILERFSAQQFPDLHSELNLSSLELGDSALYFCASSVGASVTYEQYFGPGTRLTVT.